A single sample is the source of the 10 T cell receptor beta chains below, sequenced in a study of beta chain features in type 1 diabetes. The authors reverse transcribed all of the isolated RNA, so sequencing captured expressed TCRB transcripts. Method: immunoSEQ multiplex PCR; TCRdb's copy keeps in-frame clones and lacks some. The sample carries fewer than 250,000 clones, roughly two thirds recorded once. Sequencing was performed on naive CD4+ T cells from blood. The receptors stem from a man under 40 in good health.

This clone was seen only once. This chain uses TRBV9 with TRBJ2-3; TRBD1 aligns across 9 bases. The CDR3 covers 15 residues. V was clipped by 1 base and J by 3 bases; unmatched bases: 3. CDR1 is SGDLS and CDR2 is YYNGEE in the germline V gene. CDR3 DNA sequence: TGTGCCAGCAGCGTAAAGGGGACAGGGACAGATACGCAGTATTTT. Its protein is CASSVKGTGTDTQYF.

The chain couples TRBV30 to TRBJ1-1, with D tentatively TRBD1 (6 bases). Looked up from germline, CDR1 is GTSNPN and CDR2 is SVGIG (reference sequence). This CDR3 comprises 12 residues. The V and J ends lost 0 bases and 10 bases respectively, with 12 bases between them. CDR3 protein: CAWSVQGVLAFF. CDR3 coding DNA: TGTGCCTGGAGTGTACAGGGAGTCTTAGCTTTCTTT.

This clone was detected a few times. The V and J genes are TRBV6-1 and TRBJ2-3; TRBD1 is a possible D gene (6 bases). V was clipped by 9 bases and J by 1 base, with 14 bases between them. Germline CDR1 reads MNHNS; CDR2 reads SASEGT. This CDR3 spans 14 amino acids. This CDR3 is CASTPAGGTDTQYF. CDR3 nucleotide sequence: TGTGCCAGTACCCCAGCAGGGGGCACAGATACGCAGTATTTT.

This clone was found a few times. This chain links TRBV13 with TRBJ2-7; the D gene could be TRBD1 or TRBD2 (5 bases each). V was pared by 4 bases and J by 5 bases, with 15 bases between. In germline, CDR1 is PRHDT, CDR2 FYEKMQ (reference sequence). The CDR3 runs to 14 residues. The CDR3 nucleotides read TGTGCCAGCAGCTCGACCCGGGGCTACCACGAGCAGTACTTC. It yields the protein CASSSTRGYHEQYF.

V is TRBV7-2 and J is TRBJ1-1; D perhaps matches TRBD1 (6 bases). The CDR3 sequence is 14 residues long. The V end lost 5 bases, the J end lost 5 bases, and 15 bases lay between the germline ends. The germline CDR1 and CDR2 sequences are SGHTA and FQGNSA. CDR3 protein: CASSPIGGATEAFF. CDR3 DNA: TGTGCCAGCAGCCCTATAGGGGGGGCAACTGAAGCTTTCTTT.

V and J are TRBV10-3 and TRBJ2-5; D ambiguous. Trimming removed 9 bases at V and 3 bases at J, with 8 bases between. CDR1 is ENHRY, CDR2 SYGVKD, per germline. There are 11 residues in the CDR3. This chain's CDR3 is CAIPGEETQYF. As DNA, the CDR3 is TGTGCCATACCCGGCGAAGAGACCCAGTACTTC.

A few counts support this clone. J is TRBJ2-1 and V is TRBV28; D perhaps matches TRBD1 (5 bases). The CDR3 runs 13 residues. Trimming removed 7 bases at V and 5 bases at J, with 12 bases between. Germline V gene lookup returns CDR1 MDHEN and CDR2 SYDVKM. The CDR3 region has the DNA TGTGCCAGCACTCAGCTAGGGGACAATGAGCAGTTCTTC. Translation gives CASTQLGDNEQFF.

J is TRBJ2-4 and V is TRBV5-1, with D tentatively TRBD2 (5 bases). The ends were cut back, 0 bases at V and 0 bases at J, with 10 bases in the middle. The CDR3 extends over 16 amino acids. Germline CDR1 is SGHRS and CDR2 is YFSETQ. Here the CDR3 DNA reads TGCGCCAGCAGCTTGGACGTTGCGGGAGCCAAAAACATTCAGTACTTC. This translates into CASSLDVAGAKNIQYF.

A few counts support this clone. The chain is built from TRBV6-1 and TRBJ2-1; the D is unclear. V lost 2 bases and J 10 bases, leaving 15 bases between the germline ends. The CDR3 totals 14 residues. From germline, CDR1 is MNHNS and CDR2 SASEGT. CDR3 DNA sequence: TGTGCCAGCAGTGAATCCCACTCCCTAGGGGAGCAGTTCTTC. This gives the protein CASSESHSLGEQFF.

The J gene is TRBJ2-3, the V gene TRBV5-4; 7 nucleotides line up with TRBD1. Looked up from germline, CDR1 is SGHNT and CDR2 is YYREEE (reference sequence). CDR3 length: 15 residues. Unmatched junction bases numbered 14, after V lost 4 bases and J lost 9 bases. The CDR3 nucleotides read TGTGCCAGCAGCGCCGGGACAGTCACCGGGGAAACGCAGTATTTT. Encoded protein: CASSAGTVTGETQYF.